This TCR beta chain was identified during a study of cytomegalovirus exposure and HLA in healthy donors. Points from the study as a whole: Associated with HLA alleles at 0.05 false discovery rate in a later analysis were 17,000 or so TCR beta sequences.

The CDR3 runs 15 residues. CDR1 MNHNS and CDR2 SASEGT come from the germline V gene. V gave up 4 bases and J gave up 0 bases, with 7 bases separating them. As for this clone: Its antigen is not identified.

Researchers ran the PCR with 60 Vbeta and 13 Jbeta primers. This table comes from immunoSEQ multiplex PCR, and its TCRdb copy is limited to in-frame clones, with some not included. This sample has around 260,000 clones, with 80% found just once. The sequence derives from a girl aged 2 to 9 in good health and CMV-seronegative. Sequenced: PBMCs. The chain has TRBV6-1 and TRBJ2-6; D uncertain. CDR3 protein: CASSGTYSGANVLTF. The CDR3 region has the DNA TGTGCCAGCAGTGGAACCTACTCTGGGGCCAACGTCCTGACTTTC.